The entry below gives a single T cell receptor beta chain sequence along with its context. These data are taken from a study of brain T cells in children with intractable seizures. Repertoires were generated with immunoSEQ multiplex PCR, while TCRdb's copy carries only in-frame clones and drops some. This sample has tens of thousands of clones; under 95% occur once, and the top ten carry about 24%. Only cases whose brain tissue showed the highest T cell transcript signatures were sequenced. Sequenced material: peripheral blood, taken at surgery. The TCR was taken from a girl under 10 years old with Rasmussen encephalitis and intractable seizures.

The CDR3 loop is CASSEGLGADTQYF. DNA for the CDR3: TGTGCCAGCAGCGAGGGGCTAGGAGCAGATACGCAGTATTTT. The chain combines TRBV6-4 with TRBJ2-3; the D gene could be TRBD1 or TRBD2 (5 bases each). Trimming removed 6 bases from V and 4 bases from J, with 14 bases in between. Germline V gives CDR1 MRHNA, CDR2 SNTAGT. This CDR3 region has 14 residues.